The clone carrying this TCR beta chain has a handful of counts. Its cognate antigen is unknown. This CDR3 spans 15 amino acids. V shed 7 bases and J shed 6 bases, with 20 bases lying between them. Germline values: CDR1 MDHEN, CDR2 SYDVKM. Each of the donors had approximately 10 milliliters of peripheral blood drawn into EDTA-treated Vacutainer tubes. Combining a sample-barcoded 5' primer with a J-beta primer mix, a second PCR ran for roughly 7 to 12 cycles. CDR3-containing paired-end reads numbering at least 2.5 million came from each sample. TCRdb re-analysed the 5' RACE reads in MiXCR, keeping a single row per CDR3 protein. The profile covers around 1,900,000 distinct CDR3 sequences, with approximately 39% appearing a single time and 23% taken by the ten largest. The sample is drawn from a study of blood T cells in healthy people across ages. General study points: A strong correlation was seen between TCR beta diversity and naive T cell percentage.

The receptor was derived from a human donor in good health. The chain has TRBV28 and TRBJ2-3; D is unresolved. Sequencing was carried out using blood. The CDR3 region has the DNA TGTGCCAGCAAATCGAGACACAACGTGGTGGATACGCAGTATTTT. Its translation is CASKSRHNVVDTQYF.